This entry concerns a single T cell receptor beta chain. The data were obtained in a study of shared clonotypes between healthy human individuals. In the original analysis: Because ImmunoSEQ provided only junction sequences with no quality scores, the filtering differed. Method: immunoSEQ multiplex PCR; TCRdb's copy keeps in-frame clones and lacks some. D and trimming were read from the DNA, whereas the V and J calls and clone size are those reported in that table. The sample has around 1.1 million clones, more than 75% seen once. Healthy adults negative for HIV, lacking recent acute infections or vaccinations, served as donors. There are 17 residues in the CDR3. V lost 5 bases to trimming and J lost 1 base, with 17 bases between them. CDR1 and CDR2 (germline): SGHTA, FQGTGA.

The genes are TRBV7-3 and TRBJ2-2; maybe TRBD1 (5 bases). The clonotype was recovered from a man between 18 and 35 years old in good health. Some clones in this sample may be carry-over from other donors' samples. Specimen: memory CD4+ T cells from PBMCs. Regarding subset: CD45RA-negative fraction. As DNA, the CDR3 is TGTGCCAGCAGCAAACACCACCTCAGGGAGAACACCGGGGAGCTGTTTTTT. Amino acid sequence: CASSKHHLRENTGELFF.